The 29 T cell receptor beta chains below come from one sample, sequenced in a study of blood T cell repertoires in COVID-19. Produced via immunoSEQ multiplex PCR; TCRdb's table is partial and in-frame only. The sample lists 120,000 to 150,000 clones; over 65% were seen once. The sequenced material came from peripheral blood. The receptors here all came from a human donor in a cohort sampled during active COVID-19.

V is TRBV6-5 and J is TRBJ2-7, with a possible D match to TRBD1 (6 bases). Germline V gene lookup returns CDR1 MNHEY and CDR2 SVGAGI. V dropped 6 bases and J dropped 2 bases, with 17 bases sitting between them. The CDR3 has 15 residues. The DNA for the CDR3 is TGTGCCAGCAGCAGGGGTCCCGCCGCGACCTACGAGCAGTACGTC. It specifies CASSRGPAATYEQYV.

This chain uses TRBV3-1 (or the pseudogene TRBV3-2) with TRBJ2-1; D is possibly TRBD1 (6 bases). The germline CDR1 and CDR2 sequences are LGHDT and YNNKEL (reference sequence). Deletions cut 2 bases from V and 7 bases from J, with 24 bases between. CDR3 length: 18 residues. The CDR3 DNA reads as TGTGCCAGCAGCCAACGATCCCCCTGGAGCAGGGGCCTTAATGAGCAGTTCTTC. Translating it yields CASSQRSPWSRGLNEQFF.

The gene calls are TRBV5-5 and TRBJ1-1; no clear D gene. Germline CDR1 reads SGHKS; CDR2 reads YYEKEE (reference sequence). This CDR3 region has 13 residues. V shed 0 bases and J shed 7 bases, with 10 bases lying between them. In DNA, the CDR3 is TGTGCCAGCAGCTTGGGCTTCCGGTTTGAAGCTTTCTTT. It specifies CASSLGFRFEAFF.

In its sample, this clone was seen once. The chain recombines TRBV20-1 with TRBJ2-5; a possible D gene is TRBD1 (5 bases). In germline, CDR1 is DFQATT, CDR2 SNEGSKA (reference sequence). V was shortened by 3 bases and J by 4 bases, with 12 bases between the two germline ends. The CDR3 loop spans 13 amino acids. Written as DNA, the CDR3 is TGCAGTGCTAGTCAGGGTTCTCGAGAGACCCAGTACTTC. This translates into CSASQGSRETQYF.

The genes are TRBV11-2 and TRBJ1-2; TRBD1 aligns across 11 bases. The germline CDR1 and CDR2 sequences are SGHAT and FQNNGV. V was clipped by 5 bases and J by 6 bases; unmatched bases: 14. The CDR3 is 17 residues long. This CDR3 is CASSKPPGQGGGNGYTF. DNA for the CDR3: TGTGCCAGCAGCAAACCGCCGGGACAGGGGGGAGGAAATGGCTACACCTTC.

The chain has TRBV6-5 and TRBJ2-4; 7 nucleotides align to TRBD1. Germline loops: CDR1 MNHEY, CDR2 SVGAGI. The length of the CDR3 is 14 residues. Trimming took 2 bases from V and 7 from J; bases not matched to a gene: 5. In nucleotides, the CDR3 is TGTGCCAGCAGTTACGGCAGGGGACAGAACATTCAGTACTTC. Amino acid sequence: CASSYGRGQNIQYF.

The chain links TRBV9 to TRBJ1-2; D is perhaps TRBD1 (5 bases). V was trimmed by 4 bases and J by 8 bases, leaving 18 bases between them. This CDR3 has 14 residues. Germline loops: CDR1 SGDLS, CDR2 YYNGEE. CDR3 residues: CASSSRRGGDGYTF. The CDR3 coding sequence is TGTGCCAGCAGCTCCCGGAGGGGAGGTGACGGCTACACCTTC.

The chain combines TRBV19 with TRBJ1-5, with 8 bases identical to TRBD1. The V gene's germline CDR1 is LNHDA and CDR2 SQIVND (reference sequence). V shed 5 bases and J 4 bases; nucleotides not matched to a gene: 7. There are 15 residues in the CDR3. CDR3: CASSETGQANQPQHF. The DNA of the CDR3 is TGTGCCAGTAGTGAAACGGGACAGGCTAATCAGCCCCAGCATTTT.

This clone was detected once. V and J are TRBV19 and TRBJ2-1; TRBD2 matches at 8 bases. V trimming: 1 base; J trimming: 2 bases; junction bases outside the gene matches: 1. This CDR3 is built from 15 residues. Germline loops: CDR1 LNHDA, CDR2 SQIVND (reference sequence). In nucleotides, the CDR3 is TGTGCCAGTAGTATAGCGGGAGGGACCTACAATGAGCAGTTCTTC. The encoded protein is CASSIAGGTYNEQFF.

CDR3 sequence reads: CASSDYRRNEKLFF. CDR3 DNA: TGTGCCAGCAGTGATTACAGGCGCAATGAAAAACTGTTTTTT. This rearrangement joins TRBV6-1 to TRBJ1-4, with D tentatively TRBD1 (5 bases). Germline V CDR1 and CDR2: MNHNS, SASEGT. V was pared by 3 bases and J by 5 bases, with 10 bases between. CDR3 size: 14 residues.

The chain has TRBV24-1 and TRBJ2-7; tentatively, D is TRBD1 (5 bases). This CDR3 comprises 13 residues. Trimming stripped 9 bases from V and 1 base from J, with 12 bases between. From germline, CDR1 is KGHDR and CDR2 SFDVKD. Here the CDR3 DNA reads TGTGCCACCCTTCCAACAGGTTCCTACGAGCAGTACTTC. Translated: CATLPTGSYEQYF.

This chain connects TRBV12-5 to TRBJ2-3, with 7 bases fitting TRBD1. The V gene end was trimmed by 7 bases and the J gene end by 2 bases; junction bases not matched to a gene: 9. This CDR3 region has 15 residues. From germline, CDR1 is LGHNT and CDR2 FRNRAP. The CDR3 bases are TGTGCTAGTGTAAGAGACAGGGCACCCACAGATACGCAGTATTTT. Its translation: CASVRDRAPTDTQYF.

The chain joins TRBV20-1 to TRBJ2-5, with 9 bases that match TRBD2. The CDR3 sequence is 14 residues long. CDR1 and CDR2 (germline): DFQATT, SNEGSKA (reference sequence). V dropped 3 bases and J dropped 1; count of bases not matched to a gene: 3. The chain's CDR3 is CSASVREGQETQYF. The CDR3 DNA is TGCAGTGCTAGTGTGCGGGAGGGCCAAGAGACCCAGTACTTC.

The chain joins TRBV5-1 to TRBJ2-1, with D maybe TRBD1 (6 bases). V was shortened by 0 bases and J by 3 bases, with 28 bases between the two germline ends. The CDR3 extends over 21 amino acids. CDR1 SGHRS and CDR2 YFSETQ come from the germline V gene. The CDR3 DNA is TGCGCCAGCAGCTTGGCCGTCTCCGGGACACACCAGAGGGGAGTCTACAATGAGCAGTTCTTC. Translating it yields CASSLAVSGTHQRGVYNEQFF. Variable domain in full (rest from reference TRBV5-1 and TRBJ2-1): KAGVTQTPRYLIKTRGQQVTLSCSPISGHRSVSWYQQTPGQGLQFLFEYFSETQRNKGNFPGRFSGRQFSNSRSEMNVSTLELGDSALYLCASSLAVSGTHQRGVYNEQFFGPGTRLTVL.

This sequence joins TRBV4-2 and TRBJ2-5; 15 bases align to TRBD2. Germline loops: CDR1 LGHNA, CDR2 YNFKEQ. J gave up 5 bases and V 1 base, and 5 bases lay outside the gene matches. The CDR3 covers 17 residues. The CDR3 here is CASSQGTSGGAGETQYF. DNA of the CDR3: TGTGCCAGCAGCCAAGGGACTAGCGGGGGGGCCGGGGAGACCCAGTACTTC.

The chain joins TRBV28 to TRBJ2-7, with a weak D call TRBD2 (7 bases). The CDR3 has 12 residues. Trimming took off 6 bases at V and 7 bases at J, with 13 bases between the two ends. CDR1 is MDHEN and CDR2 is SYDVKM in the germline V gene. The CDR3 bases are TGTGCCAGCAGCCTCAGGGGAGGGGAGCAGTACTTC. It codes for CASSLRGGEQYF.

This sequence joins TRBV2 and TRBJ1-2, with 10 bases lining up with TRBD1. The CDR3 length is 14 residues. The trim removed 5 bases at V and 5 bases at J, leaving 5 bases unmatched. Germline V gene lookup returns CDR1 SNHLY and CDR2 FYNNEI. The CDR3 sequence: CASSRDRGGYGYTF. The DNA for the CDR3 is TGTGCCAGCAGTCGGGACAGGGGAGGATATGGCTACACCTTC.

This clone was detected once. CDR3 nucleotides: TGTGCCAGCAGCGGGGGGACAGGTTCGTCGAACGGGGAGCTGTTTTTT. It specifies CASSGGTGSSNGELFF. This chain uses TRBV7-8 with TRBJ2-2; 8 bases fit TRBD1. With V trimmed by 5 bases and J by 7 bases, 12 bases remained unmatched. The CDR3 consists of 16 residues. Germline V gives CDR1 SGHVS, CDR2 FQNEAQ.

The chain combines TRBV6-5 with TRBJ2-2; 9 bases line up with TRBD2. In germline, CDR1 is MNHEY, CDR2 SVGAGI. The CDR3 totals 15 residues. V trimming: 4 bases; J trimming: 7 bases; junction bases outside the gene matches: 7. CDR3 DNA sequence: TGTGCCAGCAGTTCTGCGGGAGGGCCGGGCGGGGAGCTGTTTTTT. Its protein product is CASSSAGGPGGELFF.

The CDR3 region is CASTPGTLGKLFF. Written as DNA, the CDR3 is TGTGCCAGCACCCCGGGGACATTGGGGAAACTGTTTTTT. V usage is TRBV12-3 or TRBV12-4 and J usage is TRBJ1-4; tentatively, D is TRBD1 (6 bases). The CDR3 loop spans 13 amino acids. V lost 7 bases and J lost 11, with 17 bases in between.

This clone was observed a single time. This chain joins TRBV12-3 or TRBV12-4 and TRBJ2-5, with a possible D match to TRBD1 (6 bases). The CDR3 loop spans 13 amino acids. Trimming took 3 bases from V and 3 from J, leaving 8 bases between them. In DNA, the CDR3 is TGTGCCAGCAGTTTTCCAGGGGAAGAGACCCAGTACTTC. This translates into CASSFPGEETQYF.

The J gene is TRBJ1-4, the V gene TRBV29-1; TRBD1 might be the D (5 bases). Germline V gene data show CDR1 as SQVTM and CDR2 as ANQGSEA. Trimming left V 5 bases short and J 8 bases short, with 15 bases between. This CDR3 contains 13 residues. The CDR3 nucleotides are TGCAGCGTTTCCCAGGGAGGGGACGAAAAACTGTTTTTT. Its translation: CSVSQGGDEKLFF.

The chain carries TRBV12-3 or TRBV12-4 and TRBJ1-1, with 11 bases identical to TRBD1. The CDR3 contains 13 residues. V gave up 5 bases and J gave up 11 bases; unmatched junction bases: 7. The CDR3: CASSPGQGAGAFF. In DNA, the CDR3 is TGTGCCAGCAGTCCCGGACAGGGGGCAGGGGCTTTCTTT.

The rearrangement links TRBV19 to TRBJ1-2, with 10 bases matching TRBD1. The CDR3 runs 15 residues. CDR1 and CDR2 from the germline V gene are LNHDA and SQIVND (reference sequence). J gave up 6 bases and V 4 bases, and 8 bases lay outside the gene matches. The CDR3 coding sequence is TGTGCCAGTAGTACCGTGGGGACAGGGGAACATGGCTACACCTTC. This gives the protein CASSTVGTGEHGYTF.

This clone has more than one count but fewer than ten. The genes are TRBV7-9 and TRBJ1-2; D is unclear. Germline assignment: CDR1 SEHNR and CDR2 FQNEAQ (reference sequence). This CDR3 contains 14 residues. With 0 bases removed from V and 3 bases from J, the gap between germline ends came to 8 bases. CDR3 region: CASSLAQTDYGYTF. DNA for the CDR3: TGTGCCAGCAGCTTAGCACAGACGGACTATGGCTACACCTTC.

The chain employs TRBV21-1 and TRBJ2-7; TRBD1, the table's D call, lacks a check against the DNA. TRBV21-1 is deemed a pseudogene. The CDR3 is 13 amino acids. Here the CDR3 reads CASKRDSCYEQYF. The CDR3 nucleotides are TGTGCCAGCAAGAGGGACAGCTGCTACGAGCAGTACTTC.

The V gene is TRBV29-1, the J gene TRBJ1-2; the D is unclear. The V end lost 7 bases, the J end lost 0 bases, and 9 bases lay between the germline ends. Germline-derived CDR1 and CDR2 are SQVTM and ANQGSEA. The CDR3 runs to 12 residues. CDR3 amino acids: CSAAGTNYGYTF. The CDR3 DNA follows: TGCAGCGCCGCGGGGACTAACTATGGCTACACCTTC.

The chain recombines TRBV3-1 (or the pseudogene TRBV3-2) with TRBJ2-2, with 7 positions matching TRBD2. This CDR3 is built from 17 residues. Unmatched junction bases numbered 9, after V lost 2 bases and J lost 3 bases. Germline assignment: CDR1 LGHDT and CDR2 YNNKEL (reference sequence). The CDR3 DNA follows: TGTGCCAGCAGCCAATATAGGGGAGGGAGGGACACCGGGGAGCTGTTTTTT. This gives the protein CASSQYRGGRDTGELFF.

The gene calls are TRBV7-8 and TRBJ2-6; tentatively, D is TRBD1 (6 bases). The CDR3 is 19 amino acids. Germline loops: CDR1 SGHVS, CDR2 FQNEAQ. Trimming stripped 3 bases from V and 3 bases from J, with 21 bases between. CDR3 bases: TGTGCCAGCAGCTTCACGCAGGTGACAGGTGGTCGTGGGGCCAACGTCCTGACTTTC. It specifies CASSFTQVTGGRGANVLTF.